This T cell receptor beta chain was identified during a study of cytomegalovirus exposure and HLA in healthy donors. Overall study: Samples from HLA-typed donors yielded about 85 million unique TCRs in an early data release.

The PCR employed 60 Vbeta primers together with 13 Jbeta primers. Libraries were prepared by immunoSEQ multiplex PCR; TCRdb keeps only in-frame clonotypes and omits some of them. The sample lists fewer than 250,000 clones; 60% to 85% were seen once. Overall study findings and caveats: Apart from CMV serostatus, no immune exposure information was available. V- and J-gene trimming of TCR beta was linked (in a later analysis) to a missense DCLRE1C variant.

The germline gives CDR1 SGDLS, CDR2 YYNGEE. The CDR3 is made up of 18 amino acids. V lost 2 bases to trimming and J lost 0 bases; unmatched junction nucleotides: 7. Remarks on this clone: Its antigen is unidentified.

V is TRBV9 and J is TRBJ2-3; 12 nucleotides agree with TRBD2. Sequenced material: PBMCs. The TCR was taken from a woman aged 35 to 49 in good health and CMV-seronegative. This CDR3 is CASSVSSGRDPSTDTQYF. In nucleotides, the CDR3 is TGTGCCAGCAGCGTTTCTAGCGGGAGGGACCCTAGCACAGATACGCAGTATTTT.